This TCR beta chain emerged from a study of T-cell memory formation after mild COVID-19. Overall study context: For the most part, TCR clusters were specific to one donor. General observations from the study: Pre-infection memory contained some responding clones, which suggested that cross-reactive memory had joined. In second-wave clones peaking day 37, SARS-CoV-2 specificity remained unconfirmed.

The TCR alpha and TCR beta cDNA libraries, bearing sample barcodes and UMIs, were generated by 5'RACE using constant-segment primers. TCRdb re-called the 5' RACE reads through MiXCR, storing one row per CDR3 protein. The table has some 150,000 distinct CDR3 sequences, 20% to 25% seen once. A note on this clonotype: Its specificity is not known.

The source material was PBMCs or a T cell subset sorted from them (not recorded which). This clonotype originated in an adult woman who had mild COVID-19 (a few samples of this study predate the infection). Cell type and time point are not known.

Written as DNA, the CDR3 is TGTGCCAGCAGCCCAACGATGGCAGGCTATGGCTACACCTTC. Translated: CASSPTMAGYGYTF. The V gene is TRBV7-9, the J gene TRBJ1-2; D is unresolved. The germline gives CDR1 SEHNR, CDR2 FQNEAQ (reference sequence). The CDR3 sequence is 14 residues long. V was shortened by 5 bases and J by 4 bases, with 14 bases between the two germline ends.